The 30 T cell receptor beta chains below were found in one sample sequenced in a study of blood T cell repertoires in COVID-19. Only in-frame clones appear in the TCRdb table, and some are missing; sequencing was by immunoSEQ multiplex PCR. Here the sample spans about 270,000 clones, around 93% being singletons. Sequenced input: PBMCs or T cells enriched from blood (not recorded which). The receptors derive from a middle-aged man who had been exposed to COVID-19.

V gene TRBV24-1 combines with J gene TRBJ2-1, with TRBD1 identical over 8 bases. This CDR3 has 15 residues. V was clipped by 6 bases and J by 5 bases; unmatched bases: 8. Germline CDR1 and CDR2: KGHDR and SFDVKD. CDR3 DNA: TGTGCCACCAGTCAGACAGGGGAATCGCACAATGAGCAGTTCTTC. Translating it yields CATSQTGESHNEQFF.

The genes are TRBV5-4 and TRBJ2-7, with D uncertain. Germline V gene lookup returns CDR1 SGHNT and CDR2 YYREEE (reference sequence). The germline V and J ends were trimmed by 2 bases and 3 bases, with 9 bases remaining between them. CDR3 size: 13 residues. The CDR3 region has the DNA TGTGCCAGCAGCTTTTACCGCGACTACGAGCAGTACTTC. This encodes CASSFYRDYEQYF.

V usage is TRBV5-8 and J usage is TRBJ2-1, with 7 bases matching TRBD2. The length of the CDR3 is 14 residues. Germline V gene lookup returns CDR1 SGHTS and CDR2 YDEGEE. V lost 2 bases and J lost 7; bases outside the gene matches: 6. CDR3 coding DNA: TGTGCCAGCAGCTTTAAGGGAGGGTGGAATGAGCAGTTCTTC. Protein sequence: CASSFKGGWNEQFF. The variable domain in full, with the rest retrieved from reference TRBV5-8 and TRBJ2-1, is EAGVTQSPTHLIKTRGQQATLRCSPISGHTSVYWYQQALGLGLQFLLWYDEGEERNRGNFPPRFSGRQFPNYSSELNVNALELEDSALYLCASSFKGGWNEQFFGPGTRLTVL.

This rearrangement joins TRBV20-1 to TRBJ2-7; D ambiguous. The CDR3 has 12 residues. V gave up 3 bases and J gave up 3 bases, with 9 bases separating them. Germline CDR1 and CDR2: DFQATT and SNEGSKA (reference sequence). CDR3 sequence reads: CSASAGVYEQYF. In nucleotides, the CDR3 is TGCAGTGCTAGTGCAGGTGTCTACGAGCAGTACTTC.

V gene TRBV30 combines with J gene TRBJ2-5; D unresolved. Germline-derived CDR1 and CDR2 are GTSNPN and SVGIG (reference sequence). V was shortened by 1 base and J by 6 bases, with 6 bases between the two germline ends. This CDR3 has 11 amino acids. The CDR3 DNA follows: TGTGCCTGGAGTGCCACACAGACCCAGTACTTC. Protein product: CAWSATQTQYF.

DNA of the CDR3: TGTGCCAGCTCGGAAAACGGAGGGTTTACAGATACGCAGTATTTT. This sequence encodes CASSENGGFTDTQYF. The V and J genes are TRBV18 and TRBJ2-3, with TRBD2 as a possible D gene (6 bases). Looked up from germline, CDR1 is KGHSH and CDR2 is LQKENI. CDR3 length: 15 residues. Trimming pared 6 bases from V and 3 bases from J, leaving 16 bases between. Full variable domain (missing parts from reference TRBV18 and TRBJ2-3): NAGVMQNPRHLVRRRGQEARLRCSPMKGHSHVYWYRQLPEEGLKFMVYLQKENIIDESGMPKERFSAEFPKEGPSILRIQQVVRGDSAAYFCASSENGGFTDTQYFGPGTRLTVL.

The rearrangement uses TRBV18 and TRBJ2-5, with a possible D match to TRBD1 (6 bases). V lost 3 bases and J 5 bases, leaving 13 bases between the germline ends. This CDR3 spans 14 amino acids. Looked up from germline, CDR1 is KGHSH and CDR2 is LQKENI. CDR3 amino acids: CASSPFRGTETQYF. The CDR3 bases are TGTGCCAGCTCACCGTTCAGGGGAACGGAGACCCAGTACTTC.

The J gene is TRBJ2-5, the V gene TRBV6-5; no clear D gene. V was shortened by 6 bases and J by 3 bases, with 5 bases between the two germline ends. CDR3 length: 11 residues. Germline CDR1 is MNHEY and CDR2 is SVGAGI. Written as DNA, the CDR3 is TGTGCCAGCAGCCTAAAAGAGACCCAGTACTTC. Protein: CASSLKETQYF.

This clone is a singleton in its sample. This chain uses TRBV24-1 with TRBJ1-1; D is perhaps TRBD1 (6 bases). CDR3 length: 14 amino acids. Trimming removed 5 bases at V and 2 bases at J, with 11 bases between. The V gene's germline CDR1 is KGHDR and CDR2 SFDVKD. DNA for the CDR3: TGTGCCACCAGTGGTCCAGGGGTAAACACTGAAGCTTTCTTT. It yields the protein CATSGPGVNTEAFF.

The CDR3 here is CASSLTLTGEQYF. CDR3 bases: TGTGCCAGCAGCCTTACATTAACGGGCGAGCAGTACTTC. The genes are TRBV11-1 and TRBJ2-7; D ambiguous. This CDR3 spans 13 amino acids. V lost 5 bases, J lost 6 bases, and 14 bases lay in between. In germline, CDR1 is SGHAT, CDR2 FQDESV (reference sequence).

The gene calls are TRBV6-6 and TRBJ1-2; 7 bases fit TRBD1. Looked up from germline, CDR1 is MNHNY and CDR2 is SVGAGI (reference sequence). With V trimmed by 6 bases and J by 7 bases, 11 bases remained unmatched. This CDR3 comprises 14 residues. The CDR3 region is CASSPEGARGGYTF. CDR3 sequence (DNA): TGTGCCAGCAGCCCTGAGGGGGCGAGGGGTGGCTACACCTTC.

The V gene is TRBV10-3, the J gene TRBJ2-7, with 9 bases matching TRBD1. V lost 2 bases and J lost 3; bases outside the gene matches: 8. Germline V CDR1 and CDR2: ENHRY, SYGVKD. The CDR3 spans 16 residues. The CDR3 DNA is TGTGCCATCAGTGAGGGTTTCGGGACAGGGTACTACGAGCAGTACTTC. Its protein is CAISEGFGTGYYEQYF.

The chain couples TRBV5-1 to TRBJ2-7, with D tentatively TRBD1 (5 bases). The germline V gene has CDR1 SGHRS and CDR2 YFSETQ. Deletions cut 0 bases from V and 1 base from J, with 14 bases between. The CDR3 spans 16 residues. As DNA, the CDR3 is TGCGCCAGCAGCTTGGCTGGGTCTGGGGCATCCTACGAGCAGTACTTC. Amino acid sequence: CASSLAGSGASYEQYF.

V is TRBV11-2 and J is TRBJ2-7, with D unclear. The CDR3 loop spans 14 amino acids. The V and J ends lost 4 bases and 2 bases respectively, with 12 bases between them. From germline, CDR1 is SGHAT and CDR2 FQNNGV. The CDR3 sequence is CASSSLRFPYEQYF. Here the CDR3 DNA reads TGTGCCAGCAGCTCCCTGCGATTCCCCTACGAGCAGTACTTC.

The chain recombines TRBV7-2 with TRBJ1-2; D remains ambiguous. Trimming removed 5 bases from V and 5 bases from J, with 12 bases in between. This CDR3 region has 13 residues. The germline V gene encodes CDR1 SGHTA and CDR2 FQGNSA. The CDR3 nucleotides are TGTGCCAGCAGCCAATGGCCAGATTATGGCTACACCTTC. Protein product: CASSQWPDYGYTF.

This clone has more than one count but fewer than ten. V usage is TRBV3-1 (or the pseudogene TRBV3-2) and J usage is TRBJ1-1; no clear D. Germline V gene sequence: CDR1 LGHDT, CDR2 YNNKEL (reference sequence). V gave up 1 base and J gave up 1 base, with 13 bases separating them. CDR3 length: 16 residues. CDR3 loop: CASSQASGWRNTEAFF. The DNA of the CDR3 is TGTGCCAGCAGCCAAGCGTCGGGTTGGAGGAACACTGAAGCTTTCTTT.

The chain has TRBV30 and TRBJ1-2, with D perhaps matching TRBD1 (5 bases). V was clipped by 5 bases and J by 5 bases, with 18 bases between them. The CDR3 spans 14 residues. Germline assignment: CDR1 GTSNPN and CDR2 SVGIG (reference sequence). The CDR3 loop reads CAWDGTAGGYGYTF. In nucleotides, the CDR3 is TGTGCCTGGGACGGGACGGCCGGGGGATATGGCTACACCTTC.

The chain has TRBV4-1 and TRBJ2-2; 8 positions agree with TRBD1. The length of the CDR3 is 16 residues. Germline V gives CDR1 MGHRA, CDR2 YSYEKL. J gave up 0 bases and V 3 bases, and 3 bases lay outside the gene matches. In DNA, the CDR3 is TGCGCCAGCAGCCAGTGGACAGGGACGAACACCGGGGAGCTGTTTTTT. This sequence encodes CASSQWTGTNTGELFF.

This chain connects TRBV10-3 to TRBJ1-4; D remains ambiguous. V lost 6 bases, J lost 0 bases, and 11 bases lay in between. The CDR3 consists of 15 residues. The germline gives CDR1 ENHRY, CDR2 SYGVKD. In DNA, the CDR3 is TGTGCCATCAGGGCCGCCGGAGCAACTAATGAAAAACTGTTTTTT. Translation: CAIRAAGATNEKLFF.

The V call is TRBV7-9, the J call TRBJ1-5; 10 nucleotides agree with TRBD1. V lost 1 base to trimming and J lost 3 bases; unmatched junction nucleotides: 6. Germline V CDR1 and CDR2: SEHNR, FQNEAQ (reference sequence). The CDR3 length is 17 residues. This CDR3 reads CASSLGLGTGVNQPQHF. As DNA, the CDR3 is TGTGCCAGCAGCTTAGGTCTTGGGACAGGGGTCAATCAGCCCCAGCATTTT. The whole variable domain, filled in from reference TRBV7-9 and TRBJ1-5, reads DTGVSQNPRHKITKRGQNVTFRCDPISEHNRLYWYRQTLGQGPEFLTYFQNEAQLEKSRLLSDRFSAERPKGSFSTLEIQRTEQGDSAMYLCASSLGLGTGVNQPQHFGDGTRLSIL.

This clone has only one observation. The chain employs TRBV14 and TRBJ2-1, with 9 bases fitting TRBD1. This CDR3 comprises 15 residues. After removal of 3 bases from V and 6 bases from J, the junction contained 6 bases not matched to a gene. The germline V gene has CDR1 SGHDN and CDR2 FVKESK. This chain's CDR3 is CASSHRDREFNEQFF. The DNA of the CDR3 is TGTGCCAGCAGCCACCGGGACAGGGAATTCAATGAGCAGTTCTTC. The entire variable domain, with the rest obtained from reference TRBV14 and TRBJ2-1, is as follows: EAGVTQFPSHSVIEKGQTVTLRCDPISGHDNLYWYRRVMGKEIKFLLHFVKESKQDESGMPNNRFLAERTGGTYSTLKVQPAELEDSGVYFCASSHRDREFNEQFFGPGTRLTVL.

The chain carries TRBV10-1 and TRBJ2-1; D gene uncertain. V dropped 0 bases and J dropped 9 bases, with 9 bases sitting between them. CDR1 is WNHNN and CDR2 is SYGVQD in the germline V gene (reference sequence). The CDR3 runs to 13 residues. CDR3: CASSESLASEQFF. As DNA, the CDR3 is TGCGCCAGCAGTGAGTCTCTGGCTAGTGAGCAGTTCTTC.

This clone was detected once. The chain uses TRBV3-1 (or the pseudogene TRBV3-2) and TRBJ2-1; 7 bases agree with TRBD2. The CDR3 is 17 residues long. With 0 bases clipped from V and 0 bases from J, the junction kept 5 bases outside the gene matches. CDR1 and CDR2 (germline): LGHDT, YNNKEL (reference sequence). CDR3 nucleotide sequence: TGTGCCAGCAGCCAAGATAGGCAGCGGGACTCCTACAATGAGCAGTTCTTC. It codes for CASSQDRQRDSYNEQFF.

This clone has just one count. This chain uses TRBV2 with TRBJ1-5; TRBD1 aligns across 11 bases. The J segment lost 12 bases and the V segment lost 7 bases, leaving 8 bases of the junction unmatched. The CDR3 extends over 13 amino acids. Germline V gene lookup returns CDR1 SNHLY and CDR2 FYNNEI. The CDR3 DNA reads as TGTGCCAGCAATCACAGGACAGGGGGCAGCCAGCATTTT. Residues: CASNHRTGGSQHF.

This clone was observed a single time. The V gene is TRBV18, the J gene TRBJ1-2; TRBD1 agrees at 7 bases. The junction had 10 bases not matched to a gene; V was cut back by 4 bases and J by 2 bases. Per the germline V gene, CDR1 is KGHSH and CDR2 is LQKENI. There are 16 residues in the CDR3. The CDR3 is CASSLEGAVVNYGYTF. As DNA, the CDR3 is TGTGCCAGCTCACTAGAGGGGGCGGTCGTAAACTATGGCTACACCTTC.

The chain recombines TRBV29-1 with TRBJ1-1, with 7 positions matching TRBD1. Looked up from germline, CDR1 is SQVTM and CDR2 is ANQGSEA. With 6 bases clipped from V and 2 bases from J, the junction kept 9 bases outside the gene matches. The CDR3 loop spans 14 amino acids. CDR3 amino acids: CSVRRTGTNTEAFF. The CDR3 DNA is TGCAGCGTGAGGAGGACAGGAACTAACACTGAAGCTTTCTTT.

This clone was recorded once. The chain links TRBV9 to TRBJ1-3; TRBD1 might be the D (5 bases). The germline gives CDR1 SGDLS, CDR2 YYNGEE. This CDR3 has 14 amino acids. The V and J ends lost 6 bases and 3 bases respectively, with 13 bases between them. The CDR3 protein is CASTPGDLGNTIYF. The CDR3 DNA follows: TGTGCCAGCACCCCGGGGGACCTTGGAAACACCATATATTTT.

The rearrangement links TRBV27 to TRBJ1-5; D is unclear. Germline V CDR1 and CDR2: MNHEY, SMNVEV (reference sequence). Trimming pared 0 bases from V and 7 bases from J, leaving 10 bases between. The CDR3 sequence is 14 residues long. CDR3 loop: CASSLSPGRQPQHF. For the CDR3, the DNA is TGTGCCAGCAGTTTATCCCCAGGCAGGCAGCCCCAGCATTTT.

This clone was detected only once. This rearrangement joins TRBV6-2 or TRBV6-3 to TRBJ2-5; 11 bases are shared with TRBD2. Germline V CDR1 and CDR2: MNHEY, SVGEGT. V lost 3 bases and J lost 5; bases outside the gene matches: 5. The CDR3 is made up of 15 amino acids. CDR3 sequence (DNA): TGTGCCAGCAGTTATGCGACTAGCGGGAAGGAGACCCAGTACTTC. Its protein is CASSYATSGKETQYF.

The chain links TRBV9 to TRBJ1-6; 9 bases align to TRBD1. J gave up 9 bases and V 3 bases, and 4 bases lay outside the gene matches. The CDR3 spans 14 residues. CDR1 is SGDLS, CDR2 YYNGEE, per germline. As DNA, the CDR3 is TGTGCCAGCAGCGGCCGGGACAGGGTTTCACCCCTCCACTTT. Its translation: CASSGRDRVSPLHF.